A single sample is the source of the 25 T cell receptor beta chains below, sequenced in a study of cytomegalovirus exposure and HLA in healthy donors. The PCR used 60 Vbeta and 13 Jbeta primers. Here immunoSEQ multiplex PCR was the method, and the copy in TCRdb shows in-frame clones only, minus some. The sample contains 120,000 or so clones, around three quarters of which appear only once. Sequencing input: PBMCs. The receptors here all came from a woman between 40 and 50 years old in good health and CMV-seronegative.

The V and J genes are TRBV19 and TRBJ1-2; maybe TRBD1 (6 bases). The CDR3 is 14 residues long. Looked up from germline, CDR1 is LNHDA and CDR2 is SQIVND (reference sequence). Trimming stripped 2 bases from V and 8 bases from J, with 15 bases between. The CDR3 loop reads CASSIRNRVGGYTF. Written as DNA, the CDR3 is TGTGCCAGTAGTATAAGGAACAGGGTAGGCGGCTACACCTTC.

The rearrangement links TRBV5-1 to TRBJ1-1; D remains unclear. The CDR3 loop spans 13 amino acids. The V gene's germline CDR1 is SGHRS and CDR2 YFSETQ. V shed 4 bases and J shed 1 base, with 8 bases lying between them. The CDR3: CASSVKRNTEAFF. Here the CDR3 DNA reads TGCGCCAGCAGCGTAAAGAGGAACACTGAAGCTTTCTTT. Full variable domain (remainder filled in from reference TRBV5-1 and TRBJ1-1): KAGVTQTPRYLIKTRGQQVTLSCSPISGHRSVSWYQQTPGQGLQFLFEYFSETQRNKGNFPGRFSGRQFSNSRSEMNVSTLELGDSALYLCASSVKRNTEAFFGQGTRLTVV.

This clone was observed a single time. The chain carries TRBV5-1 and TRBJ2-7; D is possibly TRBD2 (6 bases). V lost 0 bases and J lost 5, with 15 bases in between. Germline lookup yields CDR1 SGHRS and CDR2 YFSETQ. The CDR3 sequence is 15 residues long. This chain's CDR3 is CASSLARGGTDEQYF. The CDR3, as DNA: TGCGCCAGCAGCTTGGCTCGCGGCGGGACGGACGAGCAGTACTTC.

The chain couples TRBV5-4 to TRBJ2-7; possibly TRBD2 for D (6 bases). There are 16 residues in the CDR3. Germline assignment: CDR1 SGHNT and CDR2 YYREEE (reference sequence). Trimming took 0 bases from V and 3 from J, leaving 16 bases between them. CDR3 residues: CASSLARPGLFYEQYF. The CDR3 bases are TGTGCCAGCAGCTTGGCCCGGCCGGGACTCTTCTACGAGCAGTACTTC.

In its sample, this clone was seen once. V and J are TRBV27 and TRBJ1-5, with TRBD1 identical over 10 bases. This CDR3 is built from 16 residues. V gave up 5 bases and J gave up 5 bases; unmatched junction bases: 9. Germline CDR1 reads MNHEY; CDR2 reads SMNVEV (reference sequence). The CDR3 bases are TGTGCCAGCAGTGCCGGGACAGGGGCGTTCCATCAGCCCCAGCATTTT. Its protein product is CASSAGTGAFHQPQHF.

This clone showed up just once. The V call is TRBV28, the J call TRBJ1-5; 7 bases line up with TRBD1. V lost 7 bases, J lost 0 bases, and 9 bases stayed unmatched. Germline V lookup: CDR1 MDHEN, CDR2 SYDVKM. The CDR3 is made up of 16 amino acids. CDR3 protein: CASKRQGFYSNQPQHF. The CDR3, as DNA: TGTGCCAGCAAGAGACAGGGCTTTTATAGCAATCAGCCCCAGCATTTT.

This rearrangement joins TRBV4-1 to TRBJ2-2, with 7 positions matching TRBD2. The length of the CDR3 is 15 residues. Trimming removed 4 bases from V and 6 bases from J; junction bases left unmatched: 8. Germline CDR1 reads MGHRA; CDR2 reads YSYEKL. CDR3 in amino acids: CASSPFIAGAGELFF. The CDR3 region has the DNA TGCGCCAGCAGCCCATTTATCGCGGGAGCCGGGGAGCTGTTTTTT.

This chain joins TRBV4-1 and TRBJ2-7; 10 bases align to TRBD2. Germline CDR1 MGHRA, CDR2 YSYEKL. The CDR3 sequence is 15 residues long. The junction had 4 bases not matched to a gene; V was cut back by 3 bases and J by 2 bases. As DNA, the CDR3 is TGCGCCAGCAGCCAGTTGGGACTAGCGACCTACGAGCAGTACTTC. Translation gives CASSQLGLATYEQYF.

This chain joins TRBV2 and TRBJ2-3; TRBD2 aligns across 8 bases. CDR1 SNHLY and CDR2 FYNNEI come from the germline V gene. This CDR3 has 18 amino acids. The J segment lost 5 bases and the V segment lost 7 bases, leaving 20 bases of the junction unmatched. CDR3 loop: CASISGGGAGGPRDTQYF. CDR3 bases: TGTGCCAGCATTTCGGGTGGAGGGGCGGGAGGCCCAAGAGATACGCAGTATTTT.

DNA of the CDR3: TGTGCCAGCAGCTTCGGAAGGGGACAAGACTACACTGAAGCTTTCTTT. Protein: CASSFGRGQDYTEAFF. The gene calls are TRBV11-2 and TRBJ1-1, with D possibly matching TRBD1 (6 bases). This CDR3 spans 16 amino acids. The germline V gene has CDR1 SGHAT and CDR2 FQNNGV. Trimming pared 3 bases from V and 3 bases from J, leaving 17 bases between. Full variable domain (rest looked up from reference TRBV11-2 and TRBJ1-1): EAGVAQSPRYKIIEKRQSVAFWCNPISGHATLYWYQQILGQGPKLLIQFQNNGVVDDSQLPKDRFSAERLKGVDSTLKIQPAKLEDSAVYLCASSFGRGQDYTEAFFGQGTRLTVV.

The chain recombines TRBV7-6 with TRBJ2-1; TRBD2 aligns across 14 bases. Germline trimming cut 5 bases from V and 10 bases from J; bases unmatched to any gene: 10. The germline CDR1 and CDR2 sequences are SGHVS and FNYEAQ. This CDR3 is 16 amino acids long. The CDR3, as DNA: TGTGCCAGCAGCCGTGATCCGGGACTAGCGGGAGAAGAGCAGTTCTTC. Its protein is CASSRDPGLAGEEQFF.

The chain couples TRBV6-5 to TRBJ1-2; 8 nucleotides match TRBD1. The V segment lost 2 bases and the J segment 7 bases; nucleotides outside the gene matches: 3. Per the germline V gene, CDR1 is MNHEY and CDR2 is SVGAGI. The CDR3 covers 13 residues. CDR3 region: CASSYGTGGGYTF. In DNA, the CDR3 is TGTGCCAGCAGTTACGGAACAGGGGGTGGCTACACCTTC.

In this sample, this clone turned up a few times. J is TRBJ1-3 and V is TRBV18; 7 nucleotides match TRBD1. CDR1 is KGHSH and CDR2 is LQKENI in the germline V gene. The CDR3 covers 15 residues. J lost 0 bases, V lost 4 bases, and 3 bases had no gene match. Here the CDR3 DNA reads TGTGCCAGCTCACTCGGGACAGACTCTGGAAACACCATATATTTT. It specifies CASSLGTDSGNTIYF.

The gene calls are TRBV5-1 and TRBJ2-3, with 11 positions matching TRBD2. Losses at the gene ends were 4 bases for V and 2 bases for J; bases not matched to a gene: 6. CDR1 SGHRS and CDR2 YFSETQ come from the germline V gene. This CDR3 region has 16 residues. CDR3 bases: TGCGCCAGCAGCACCTTAGCGGGAGGGACCACAGATACGCAGTATTTT. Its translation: CASSTLAGGTTDTQYF.

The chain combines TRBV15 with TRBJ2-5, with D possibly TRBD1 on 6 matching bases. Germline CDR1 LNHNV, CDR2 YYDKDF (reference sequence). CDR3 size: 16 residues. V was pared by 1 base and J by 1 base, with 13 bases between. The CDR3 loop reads CATSRGSDRRQETQYF. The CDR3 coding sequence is TGTGCCACCAGCAGAGGGTCTGACAGGCGCCAAGAGACCCAGTACTTC.

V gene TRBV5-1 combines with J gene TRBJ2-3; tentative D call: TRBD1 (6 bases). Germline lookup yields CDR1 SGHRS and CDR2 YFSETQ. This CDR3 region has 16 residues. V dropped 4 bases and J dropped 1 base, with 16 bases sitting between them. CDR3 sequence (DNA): TGCGCCAGCAGCGTAAGAATGGGGGCCGGCACAGATACGCAGTATTTT. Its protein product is CASSVRMGAGTDTQYF.

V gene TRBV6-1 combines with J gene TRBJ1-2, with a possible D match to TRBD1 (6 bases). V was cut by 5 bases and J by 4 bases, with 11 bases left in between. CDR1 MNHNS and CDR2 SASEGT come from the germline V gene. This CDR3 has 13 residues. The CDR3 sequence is CASSSQDSYGYTF. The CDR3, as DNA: TGTGCCAGCAGTTCGCAGGACAGCTATGGCTACACCTTC.

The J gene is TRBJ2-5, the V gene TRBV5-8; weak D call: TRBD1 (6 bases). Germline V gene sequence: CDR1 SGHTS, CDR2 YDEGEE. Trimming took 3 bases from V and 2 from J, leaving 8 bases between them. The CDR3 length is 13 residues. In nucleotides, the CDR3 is TGTGCCAGCAGCTGGGGGCGGCAAGAGACCCAGTACTTC. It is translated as CASSWGRQETQYF.

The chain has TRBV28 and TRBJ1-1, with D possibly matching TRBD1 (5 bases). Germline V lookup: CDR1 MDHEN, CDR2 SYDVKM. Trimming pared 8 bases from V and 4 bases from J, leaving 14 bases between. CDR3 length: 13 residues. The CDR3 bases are TGTGCCAGCGACAGACGGTCGGGCACTGAAGCTTTCTTT. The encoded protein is CASDRRSGTEAFF. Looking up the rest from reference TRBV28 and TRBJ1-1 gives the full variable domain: DVKVTQSSRYLVKRTGEKVFLECVQDMDHENMFWYRQDPGLGLRLIYFSYDVKMKEKGDIPEGYSVSREKKERFSLILESASTNQTSMYLCASDRRSGTEAFFGQGTRLTVV.

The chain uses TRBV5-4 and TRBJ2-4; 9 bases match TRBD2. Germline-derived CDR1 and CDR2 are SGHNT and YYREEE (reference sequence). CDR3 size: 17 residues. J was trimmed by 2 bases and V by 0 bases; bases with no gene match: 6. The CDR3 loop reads CASSLVGLAGSKNIQYF. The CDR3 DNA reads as TGTGCCAGCAGCTTGGTAGGGCTAGCGGGATCCAAAAACATTCAGTACTTC.

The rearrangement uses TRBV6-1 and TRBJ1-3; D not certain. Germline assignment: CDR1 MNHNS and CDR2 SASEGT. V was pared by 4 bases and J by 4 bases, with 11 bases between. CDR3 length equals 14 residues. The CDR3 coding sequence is TGTGCCAGCAGTGCCGGGAGCTCAGGAAACACCATATATTTT. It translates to CASSAGSSGNTIYF.

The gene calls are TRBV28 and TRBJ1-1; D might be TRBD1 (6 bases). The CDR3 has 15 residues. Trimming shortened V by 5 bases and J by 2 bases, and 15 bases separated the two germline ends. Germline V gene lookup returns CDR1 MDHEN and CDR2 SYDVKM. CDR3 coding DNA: TGTGCCAGCAGTATCGGACAGAACTATAACACTGAAGCTTTCTTT. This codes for CASSIGQNYNTEAFF.

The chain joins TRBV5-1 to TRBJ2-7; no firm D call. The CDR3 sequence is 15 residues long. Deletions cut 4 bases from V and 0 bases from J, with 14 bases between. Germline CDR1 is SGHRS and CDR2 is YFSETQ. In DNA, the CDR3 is TGCGCCAGCAGCCCGAGCCCTGAGTACTCCTACGAGCAGTACTTC. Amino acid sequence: CASSPSPEYSYEQYF.

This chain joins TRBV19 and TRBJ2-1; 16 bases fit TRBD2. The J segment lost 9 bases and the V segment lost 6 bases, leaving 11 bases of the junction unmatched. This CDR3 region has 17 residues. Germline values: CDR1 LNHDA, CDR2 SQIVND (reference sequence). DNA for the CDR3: TGTGCCAGTAGGCCATCCGGGACTAGCGGGAGGGGGAGTGAGCAGTTCTTC. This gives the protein CASRPSGTSGRGSEQFF.

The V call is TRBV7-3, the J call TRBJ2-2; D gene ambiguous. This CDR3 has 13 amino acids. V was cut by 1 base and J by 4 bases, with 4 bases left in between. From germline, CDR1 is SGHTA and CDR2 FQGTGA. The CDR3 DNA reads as TGTGCCAGCAGCTTAAGTAGCACCGGGGAGCTGTTTTTT. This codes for CASSLSSTGELFF.